This T cell receptor (beta chain) was retrieved from a study of T cell repertoires in cytomegalovirus infection. Study-wide background: Based on public TCR beta signatures, there were indications of CMV infection and of a matching HLA type.

With regard to this clonotype: Its antigen remains unknown.

TCRdb processed the reads anew with MiXCR; each CDR3 protein has one entry. The sample lists 650,000 to 900,000 distinct CDR3 sequences, around a third occurring once. From germline, CDR1 is DFQATT and CDR2 SNEGSKA (reference sequence). CDR3 length: 15 residues. The V end was cut by 0 bases, the J end by 0 bases, with 11 bases between. Broader study findings: Carriage of CMV together with the relevant HLA was identifiable through cumulative public TCR beta family frequency. The study found HLA-C-restricted CMV-specific TCR beta clonotypes dominating the ex vivo response.

The origin of this receptor is a human donor in good health (CMV status not recorded). Some clones in this sample may be carry-over from other donors' samples. This specimen was cultured CD8+ T cells from PBMCs, taken from culture after CMV antigen stimulation. V usage is TRBV20-1 and J usage is TRBJ2-5; possibly TRBD1 or TRBD2 for D (5 bases each). The CDR3 bases are TGCAGTGCTAGAGATTGGGGGTCTTACCAAGAGACCCAGTACTTC. Translating it yields CSARDWGSYQETQYF.